A selection of T cell receptor beta chains follows, all from one sample in a study of CD8 T cells in ankylosing spondylitis. TCRdb re-analysed the 5' RACE reads in MiXCR, keeping a single row per CDR3 protein. The data hold a few hundred thousand distinct CDR3 sequences, with more than 20% observed a single time. The specimen sequenced was blood, either unsorted or a sorted T cell fraction (not recorded which). The receptors come from a male donor with ankylosing spondylitis. The CDR3 runs from the conserved cysteine through the conserved F or W. The D gene is left open where the match is weak. The listing skips clone size in some rows; elsewhere it reads once, few, many or a size class.

j_call d_call clone_size v_call cdr3_aa cdr3_nt
TRBJ2-7 - many TRBV6-2/TRBV6-3 CASRPSQGPYEQYF TGTGCCAGCAGACCTTCACAGGGTCCCTACGAGCAGTACTTC
TRBJ2-3 TRBD2 - TRBV11-2 CASSLAGLAGGDTQYF TGTGCCAGCAGCTTAGCAGGACTAGCGGGAGGAGATACGCAGTATTTT
TRBJ1-4 - - TRBV5-1 CASSLFGTQGEKLFF TGCGCCAGCAGCTTGTTCGGGACGCAAGGGGAAAAACTGTTTTTT
TRBJ2-4 TRBD1 - TRBV5-5 CASSGGQGGRHIQYF TGTGCCAGCAGCGGGGGACAGGGGGGACGACACATTCAGTACTTC
TRBJ2-6 - - TRBV5-1 CASSLAPDSGANVLTF TGCGCCAGCAGCTTGGCCCCCGACTCTGGGGCCAACGTCCTGACTTTC
TRBJ1-4 TRBD1 - TRBV6-1 CASSTGQTNNEKLFF TGTGCCAGCAGTACGGGACAGACTAATAATGAAAAACTGTTTTTT
TRBJ1-6 - - TRBV12-3/TRBV12-4 CASSSQGRGDSPLHF TGTGCCAGCAGTTCCCAGGGGAGGGGTGATTCACCCCTCCACTTT
TRBJ2-7 - - TRBV7-2 CASSPEPGRSDEQYF TGTGCCAGCAGCCCTGAACCCGGCCGCTCCGACGAGCAGTACTTC
TRBJ1-4 TRBD1 - TRBV29-1 CSSWTGEGEKLIF TGCAGCTCATGGACAGGGGAGGGCGAAAAACTGATTTTT
TRBJ2-7 TRBD2 few TRBV28 CASMGWSLAGRYEQYF TGTGCCAGCATGGGGTGGTCGCTAGCGGGACGGTACGAGCAGTACTTC
TRBJ2-1 - - TRBV11-1 CASSSSLGTWRSSYNEQFF TGTGCCAGCAGCTCGTCTCTCGGGACCTGGCGGAGCTCCTACAATGAGCAGTTCTTC
TRBJ1-1 - few TRBV14 CASSQTRGTEAFF TGTGCCAGCAGCCAGACCCGGGGCACTGAAGCTTTCTTT
TRBJ2-1 - once TRBV28 CASSLWGLPQFF TGTGCCAGCAGTTTATGGGGTTTACCCCAGTTCTTC
TRBJ2-1 - - TRBV7-7 CASSPMSHTEQFF TGTGCTAGCAGCCCTATGTCGCACACTGAGCAGTTCTTC
TRBJ1-1 - few TRBV20-1 CSAVTGRRGPGTEAFF TGCAGTGCTGTTACAGGGAGACGTGGACCAGGGACTGAAGCTTTCTTT
TRBJ1-5 - few TRBV3-1 CASSQGRSNQPQHF TGTGCCAGCAGCCAGGGACGGTCAAATCAGCCCCAGCATTTT
TRBJ1-1 - - TRBV20-1 CSASTRWFAEAFF TGCAGTGCTAGTACGCGTTGGTTCGCTGAAGCTTTCTTT
TRBJ1-6 TRBD1 - TRBV2 CASIAGTGRNSPLHF TGTGCCAGCATTGCCGGGACAGGGAGGAATTCACCCCTCCACTTT
TRBJ2-2 TRBD1 few TRBV29-1 CSVGTATNTGELFF TGCAGCGTGGGGACAGCGACGAACACCGGGGAGCTGTTTTTT
TRBJ1-5 - few TRBV28 CASSLPATRNQPQHF TGTGCCAGCAGTCTCCCCGCGACGCGAAATCAGCCCCAGCATTTT
TRBJ2-3 TRBD2 - TRBV5-5 CASSSLAGGIADTQYF TGTGCCAGCAGCTCCTTAGCGGGAGGAATCGCAGATACGCAGTATTTT
TRBJ2-5 - - TRBV6-2/TRBV6-3 CASGGTRETQYF TGTGCCAGCGGGGGGACACGAGAGACCCAGTACTTC
TRBJ1-5 - - TRBV20-1 CSAGAGFFGQPQHF TGCAGTGCCGGGGCGGGCTTTTTTGGTCAGCCCCAGCATTTT
TRBJ2-1 TRBD2 many TRBV29-1 CSAPNPGGGEQFF TGCAGCGCCCCTAATCCGGGAGGGGGTGAGCAGTTCTTC
TRBJ2-1 - - TRBV29-1 CSVALGYNEQFF TGCAGCGTTGCCCTGGGCTACAATGAGCAGTTCTTC
TRBJ1-2 - - TRBV30 CAWNDGNYGYTF TGTGCCTGGAACGACGGTAACTATGGCTACACCTTC
TRBJ2-5 TRBD1 few TRBV5-1 CASSLDRGHLETQYF TGCGCCAGCAGCTTAGACAGGGGGCACTTGGAGACCCAGTACTTC
TRBJ2-2 - - TRBV27 CASSFISGATGELFF TGTGCCAGCAGTTTTATTAGCGGAGCTACCGGGGAGCTGTTTTTT
TRBJ2-1 - - TRBV2 CASSELSGSYNEQFF TGTGCCAGCAGTGAACTGTCTGGATCCTACAATGAGCAGTTCTTC
TRBJ1-5 - - TRBV5-1 CASSSAGTAVRGDNQPQHF TGCGCCAGCAGCTCGGCGGGGACTGCCGTTCGGGGGGACAATCAGCCCCAGCATTTT
TRBJ1-5 - - TRBV5-6 CASSSGNAYSNQPQHF TGTGCCAGCAGCTCAGGGAACGCGTATAGCAATCAGCCCCAGCATTTT
TRBJ2-7 TRBD1 few TRBV5-4 CASSLAGTERNEQYF TGTGCCAGCAGCTTGGCTGGGACAGAAAGGAACGAGCAGTACTTC
TRBJ1-1 - - TRBV2 CAGQTAKVTEAFF TGTGCCGGCCAGACAGCTAAGGTAACTGAAGCTTTCTTT
TRBJ2-7 TRBD2 - TRBV29-1 CSVGRELSSEQYF TGCAGCGTGGGGCGGGAGTTAAGTTCCGAGCAGTACTTC
TRBJ2-2 TRBD2 - TRBV4-1 CASSQRAGGNTGELFF TGCGCCAGCAGCCAGAGAGCGGGAGGGAACACCGGGGAGCTGTTTTTT
TRBJ2-2 - - TRBV2 CASSESWQDTGELFF TGTGCCAGCAGTGAATCTTGGCAGGACACCGGGGAGCTGTTTTTT
TRBJ2-3 TRBD2 - TRBV5-1 CASSLRRLAGATDTQYF TGCGCCAGCAGCTTGAGGAGGCTAGCGGGCGCCACAGATACGCAGTATTTT
TRBJ2-5 TRBD1 - TRBV10-3 CATRPGQGEETQYF TGTGCCACCCGTCCGGGACAGGGGGAAGAGACCCAGTACTTC
TRBJ2-1 TRBD2 - TRBV20-1 CSARDHPAGPYNEQFF TGCAGTGCTAGAGATCATCCAGCGGGGCCCTACAATGAGCAGTTCTTC
TRBJ1-1 - - TRBV30 CACPGVKVGTEAFF TGTGCCTGCCCTGGGGTTAAAGTGGGCACTGAAGCTTTCTTT
TRBJ1-5 - - TRBV12-3/TRBV12-4 CASRPGVGSNQPQHF TGTGCCAGCAGACCAGGGGTAGGAAGCAATCAGCCCCAGCATTTT
TRBJ2-4 - few TRBV20-1 CSASEAGGRLAKNIQYF TGCAGTGCTAGTGAGGCCGGGGGCAGACTAGCCAAAAACATTCAGTACTTC
TRBJ2-7 - - TRBV20-1 CSAREPGAVHPYEQYF TGCAGTGCTAGAGAACCTGGAGCGGTTCATCCCTACGAGCAGTACTTC
TRBJ2-1 - - TRBV5-1 CASSLPDTNEQFF TGCGCCAGCAGCTTGCCCGATACTAACGAGCAGTTCTTC
TRBJ2-1 TRBD2 many TRBV7-2 CASSLRGETYNEQFF TGTGCCAGCAGCCTCCGGGGGGAAACCTACAATGAGCAGTTCTTC
TRBJ2-3 - - TRBV12-3/TRBV12-4 CATLEGVTSTDTQYF TGTGCCACCCTCGAAGGAGTAACTAGCACAGATACGCAGTATTTT
TRBJ2-1 TRBD2 many TRBV12-3/TRBV12-4 CASSFGLVNEQFF TGTGCCAGCAGTTTCGGACTAGTCAATGAGCAGTTCTTC
TRBJ2-5 - - TRBV6-2/TRBV6-3 CASSYPRGPKPETQYF TGTGCCAGCAGTTACCCCAGGGGCCCGAAGCCAGAGACCCAGTACTTC
TRBJ1-3 TRBD1 - TRBV6-1 CASRTSGTGTGNTIYF TGTGCCAGCAGAACTTCCGGGACAGGGACTGGAAACACCATATATTTT
TRBJ2-2 TRBD2 - TRBV3-1 CASSKTSGRHTGELFF TGTGCCAGCAGCAAGACTAGCGGGAGGCACACCGGGGAGCTGTTTTTT
TRBJ1-1 TRBD1 few TRBV19 CASRITDRAFGTEAFF TGTGCCAGTAGAATAACGGACAGGGCTTTTGGGACTGAAGCTTTCTTT
TRBJ2-3 - many TRBV6-1 CASSQDGAADTQYF TGTGCCAGCAGCCAGGACGGAGCCGCAGATACGCAGTATTTT
TRBJ2-1 TRBD1 - TRBV6-2/TRBV6-3 CASSWATGVNEQFF TGTGCCAGCAGTTGGGCGACAGGGGTCAATGAGCAGTTCTTC
TRBJ2-4 TRBD1 - TRBV29-1 CSARIGQGAIQYF TGCAGCGCCAGAATTGGACAGGGTGCCATTCAGTACTTC
TRBJ2-1 - - TRBV11-2 CASSFVVLYNEQFF TGTGCCAGCAGCTTCGTAGTGTTATACAATGAGCAGTTCTTC
TRBJ2-5 TRBD2 few TRBV7-9 CASSLARLADQETQYF TGTGCCAGCAGCTTAGCGAGGCTAGCGGACCAAGAGACCCAGTACTTC
TRBJ2-2 - - TRBV27 CASSPRGETGELFF TGTGCCAGCAGTCCCAGGGGGGAAACCGGGGAGCTGTTTTTT